The 31 T cell receptor beta chains listed next were all sequenced from one sample in a study of naive and memory T cell subsets. Study-level results: Possibly reflecting memory cells re-expressing CD45RA, a few larger clonotypes occurred in naive repertoires, especially CD8.

Their specific antigens are unknown. An equimolar mix of two oligonucleotides served as the beta constant-region primer for TRBC1 and TRBC2. Nested alpha and beta constant-region primers with the SP2 primer drove four PCR rounds on ligated cDNA. TCRdb reprocessed the UMI-ligation and nested PCR reads via MiXCR and lists one record per CDR3 protein. The repertoire holds approximately 150,000 distinct CDR3 sequences, with about 20% as singletons. Sequenced input: naive CD8+ T cells from blood. The receptors originated from a human donor in good health.

There are a few counts of this clonotype. The gene calls are TRBV15 and TRBJ2-3, with 8 bases that match TRBD2. The CDR3 is made up of 16 amino acids. From germline, CDR1 is LNHNV and CDR2 YYDKDF (reference sequence). The V segment lost 0 bases and the J segment 4 bases; nucleotides outside the gene matches: 6. This CDR3 is CATSRDPPREADTQYF. The CDR3 region has the DNA TGTGCCACCAGCAGAGATCCCCCGCGGGAGGCAGATACGCAGTATTTT.

This clonotype was seen more than once but under ten times. The rearrangement joins TRBV12-3 or TRBV12-4 to TRBJ1-2; perhaps TRBD1 as D (5 bases). V shed 5 bases and J shed 6 bases, with 13 bases lying between them. This CDR3 has 13 amino acids. CDR3 sequence: CASSPGGTHGYTF. The CDR3 bases are TGTGCCAGCAGTCCCGGCGGGACCCATGGCTACACCTTC.

The chain has TRBV28 and TRBJ1-2; the D gene is possibly TRBD1 (5 bases). The CDR3 length is 14 residues. Germline V lookup: CDR1 MDHEN, CDR2 SYDVKM. Trimming took 6 bases from V and 2 from J, leaving 13 bases between them. CDR3 nucleotides: TGTGCCAGCAGACCGGGGCGTAGGAACTATGGCTACACCTTC. This encodes CASRPGRRNYGYTF.

The V and J genes are TRBV11-2 and TRBJ2-7; D is undetermined. This CDR3 contains 12 residues. Germline V gene sequence: CDR1 SGHAT, CDR2 FQNNGV. Trimming took off 3 bases at V and 6 bases at J, with 9 bases between the two ends. As DNA, the CDR3 is TGTGCCAGCAGCTTGGGTGCGGCCGAGCAGTACTTC. It yields the protein CASSLGAAEQYF.

This chain links TRBV28 with TRBJ2-5; TRBD2 agrees at 10 bases. CDR3 length: 16 residues. With 4 bases clipped from V and 1 base from J, the junction kept 6 bases outside the gene matches. The germline V gene has CDR1 MDHEN and CDR2 SYDVKM. The CDR3 nucleotides are TGTGCCAGCAGTTCCGGACTAGCGGACCTCCAAGAGACCCAGTACTTC. Its translation is CASSSGLADLQETQYF.

The chain combines TRBV10-3 with TRBJ2-5; D remains ambiguous. CDR1 and CDR2 (germline): ENHRY, SYGVKD. This CDR3 spans 18 amino acids. V was clipped by 0 bases and J by 2 bases, with 19 bases between them. The CDR3, as DNA: TGTGCCATCAGTGAGTCTGATGAGGCGGCAGACAATCAAGAGACCCAGTACTTC. It is translated as CAISESDEAADNQETQYF.

This sequence joins TRBV4-3 and TRBJ2-3; 7 nucleotides agree with TRBD2. Germline CDR1 is LGHNA and CDR2 is YSLEER. The trim removed 0 bases at V and 2 bases at J, leaving 5 bases unmatched. The CDR3 totals 16 residues. For the CDR3, the DNA is TGCGCCAGCAGCCAAGATCAAGCGGGGCCCACAGATACGCAGTATTTT. It translates to CASSQDQAGPTDTQYF.

CDR3 protein: CASSLGGRGSYEQYF. The CDR3 bases are TGTGCCAGCAGCTTGGGAGGGAGAGGCTCCTACGAGCAGTACTTC. The chain joins TRBV5-5 to TRBJ2-7; a weak D match, TRBD2 (5 bases). Germline V gene lookup returns CDR1 SGHKS and CDR2 YYEKEE (reference sequence). The CDR3 is 15 residues long. The V and J ends lost 0 bases and 0 bases respectively, with 10 bases between them.

This clonotype was seen more than once but under ten times. The chain combines TRBV18 with TRBJ2-7; 8 positions agree with TRBD2. This CDR3 comprises 17 residues. Germline V gene data show CDR1 as KGHSH and CDR2 as LQKENI. The V and J ends lost 3 bases and 4 bases, in that order; junction bases with no gene match: 14. The CDR3 DNA sequence: TGTGCCAGCTCACCGGGAGGACTAGCCGCCCTTGCTTACGAGCAGTACTTC. Translating gives CASSPGGLAALAYEQYF.

V is TRBV7-2 and J is TRBJ2-3, with 7 bases fitting TRBD1. This CDR3 contains 19 residues. The ends lost 5 bases at V and 0 bases at J; junction bases unmatched: 17. CDR1 and CDR2 (germline): SGHTA, FQGNSA. The CDR3 DNA follows: TGTGCCAGCAGCACCACTGCTGGGACAGTAGCTACTAGCACAGATACGCAGTATTTT. The encoded protein is CASSTTAGTVATSTDTQYF.

This clonotype turned up a few times. The J gene is TRBJ2-3, the V gene TRBV9; 13 positions match TRBD2. The ends lost 4 bases at V and 5 bases at J; junction bases unmatched: 7. CDR1 is SGDLS, CDR2 YYNGEE, per germline. This CDR3 has 16 amino acids. CDR3 DNA sequence: TGTGCCAGCAGCCCTGGGACTAGCGGGATCGTAGATACGCAGTATTTT. It yields the protein CASSPGTSGIVDTQYF.

There are a few counts of this clonotype. This chain links TRBV7-2 with TRBJ2-7; 9 nucleotides line up with TRBD1. In germline, CDR1 is SGHTA, CDR2 FQGNSA. The length of the CDR3 is 13 residues. The V segment lost 5 bases and the J segment 5 bases; nucleotides outside the gene matches: 4. The CDR3 nucleotides are TGTGCCAGCAGCGGGGGGACAGGGAACGAGCAGTACTTC. Translated: CASSGGTGNEQYF. Drawing the rest from reference TRBV7-2 and TRBJ2-7, the complete variable domain is GAGVSQSPSNKVTEKGKDVELRCDPISGHTALYWYRQSLGQGLEFLIYFQGNSAPDKSGLPSDRFSAERTGGSVSTLTIQRTQQEDSAVYLCASSGGTGNEQYFGPGTRLTVT.

This clonotype has more than one count but fewer than ten. CDR3 nucleotides: TGTGCCAGCAGCTCGCAGGTTGCTGGGGCCAACGTCCTGACTTTC. This gives the protein CASSSQVAGANVLTF. The V gene is TRBV5-4, the J gene TRBJ2-6, with D uncertain. This CDR3 is 15 amino acids long. Trimming shortened V by 3 bases and J by 2 bases, and 9 bases separated the two germline ends. Germline CDR1 and CDR2: SGHNT and YYREEE (reference sequence).

This clonotype turned up a few times. The chain couples TRBV28 to TRBJ2-7, with D possibly TRBD1 on 5 matching bases. CDR1 and CDR2 from the germline V gene are MDHEN and SYDVKM. The CDR3 loop spans 15 amino acids. V was clipped by 2 bases and J by 1 base, with 12 bases between them. CDR3 amino acids: CASSLPTTASYEQYF. CDR3 coding DNA: TGTGCCAGCAGTTTACCTACGACAGCTTCCTACGAGCAGTACTTC.

The V and J genes are TRBV7-8 and TRBJ2-3; D is unclear. Germline V lookup: CDR1 SGHVS, CDR2 FQNEAQ. Trimming shortened V by 5 bases and J by 6 bases, and 6 bases separated the two germline ends. The CDR3 loop spans 11 amino acids. CDR3 in amino acids: CASSLQDTQYF. CDR3 DNA sequence: TGTGCCAGCAGCCTCCAGGATACGCAGTATTTT.

The chain carries TRBV5-4 and TRBJ2-7, with a weak D call TRBD1 (6 bases). Trimming stripped 4 bases from V and 4 bases from J, with 27 bases between. The V gene's germline CDR1 is SGHNT and CDR2 YYREEE (reference sequence). The CDR3 length is 18 residues. As DNA, the CDR3 is TGTGCCAGCAGCGTATCCGGGACAAACCACTTTTATGGGTACGAGCAGTACTTC. Its protein product is CASSVSGTNHFYGYEQYF.

The genes are TRBV24-1 and TRBJ2-1, with D hard to call. Germline V gives CDR1 KGHDR, CDR2 SFDVKD. This CDR3 spans 11 amino acids. Deletions cut 12 bases from V and 7 bases from J, with 12 bases between. The CDR3 sequence: CASTMKNEQFF. CDR3 bases: TGTGCCTCTACGATGAAGAATGAGCAGTTCTTC.

In its sample, this clonotype was seen once. V usage is TRBV5-1 and J usage is TRBJ2-7; D is unclear. This CDR3 comprises 12 residues. Looked up from germline, CDR1 is SGHRS and CDR2 is YFSETQ. V was pared by 5 bases and J by 7 bases, with 13 bases between. The CDR3 region is CASSSAYAEQYF. The DNA for the CDR3 is TGCGCCAGCAGTTCAGCTTACGCTGAGCAGTACTTC.

This clonotype was detected a few times. The chain employs TRBV28 and TRBJ2-3; the match to TRBD1 covers 7 bases. Trimming took 3 bases from V and 5 from J; bases not matched to a gene: 8. There are 15 residues in the CDR3. Germline-derived CDR1 and CDR2 are MDHEN and SYDVKM. This CDR3 reads CASSFDRVEVDTQYF. The CDR3 bases are TGTGCCAGCAGTTTCGACAGGGTTGAAGTAGATACGCAGTATTTT.

The sample holds a few counts of this clonotype. V usage is TRBV7-8 and J usage is TRBJ1-1; 8 nucleotides align to TRBD1. V lost 3 bases, J lost 2 bases, and 2 bases stayed unmatched. The CDR3 is 14 residues long. Germline V gene data show CDR1 as SGHVS and CDR2 as FQNEAQ. The CDR3 loop reads CASSLGQVNTEAFF. The CDR3 nucleotides read TGTGCCAGCAGCTTGGGACAGGTTAACACTGAAGCTTTCTTT.

The chain joins TRBV5-5 to TRBJ2-1; no clear D gene. The V gene's germline CDR1 is SGHKS and CDR2 YYEKEE (reference sequence). This CDR3 region has 12 residues. V was clipped by 1 base and J by 10 bases, with 9 bases between them. The CDR3 loop reads CASSLSALEQFF. In DNA form, the CDR3 reads TGTGCCAGCAGCTTGTCAGCGCTAGAGCAGTTCTTC.

This clonotype occurred a few times. The chain uses TRBV5-1 and TRBJ2-7, with 11 positions matching TRBD2. This CDR3 contains 16 residues. J gave up 3 bases and V 7 bases, and 12 bases lay outside the gene matches. Germline CDR1 SGHRS, CDR2 YFSETQ. The DNA for the CDR3 is TGCGCCAGCGCCAACGGACCGGGACTAGCGGACTACGAGCAGTACTTC. Translating it yields CASANGPGLADYEQYF.

The V call is TRBV27, the J call TRBJ2-7, with a possible D match to TRBD1 (5 bases). V was clipped by 0 bases and J by 2 bases, with 11 bases between them. The CDR3 extends over 15 amino acids. CDR1 and CDR2 from the germline V gene are MNHEY and SMNVEV (reference sequence). CDR3 residues: CASSLSGLDTYEQYF. The DNA for the CDR3 is TGTGCCAGCAGTTTATCGGGGCTGGACACCTACGAGCAGTACTTC.

This clonotype was seen more than once but under ten times. The chain uses TRBV6-6 and TRBJ1-1, with 7 bases that match TRBD1. This CDR3 has 13 residues. CDR1 is MNHNY, CDR2 SVGAGI, per germline (reference sequence). J gave up 7 bases and V 6 bases, and 8 bases lay outside the gene matches. DNA for the CDR3: TGTGCCAGCAGAGGCGGACAGGCGCTTGAAGCTTTCTTT. Translated, it gives CASRGGQALEAFF.

This clonotype was counted ten times or more. The chain has TRBV27 and TRBJ2-7; no clear D. This CDR3 region has 14 residues. Deletions cut 3 bases from V and 7 bases from J, with 16 bases between. CDR1 and CDR2 (germline): MNHEY, SMNVEV (reference sequence). DNA of the CDR3: TGTGCCAGCAGTTTCGGCCCGGAGTCAAGAGAGCAGTACTTC. Translated: CASSFGPESREQYF.

The rearrangement links TRBV12-3 or TRBV12-4 to TRBJ1-2; D ambiguous. V was shortened by 3 bases and J by 2 bases, with 7 bases between the two germline ends. This CDR3 region has 13 residues. For the CDR3, the DNA is TGTGCCAGCAGTTTGGGGAGGAACTATGGCTACACCTTC. Translation: CASSLGRNYGYTF.

The chain uses TRBV20-1 and TRBJ2-7; possibly TRBD2 for D (6 bases). This CDR3 has 14 residues. Trimming stripped 1 base from V and 6 bases from J, with 16 bases between. In germline, CDR1 is DFQATT, CDR2 SNEGSKA (reference sequence). The CDR3 loop reads CSARGASASLEQYF. CDR3 bases: TGCAGTGCTAGAGGGGCTAGCGCTTCCCTCGAGCAGTACTTC.

V is TRBV10-2 and J is TRBJ2-1; D gene uncertain. Looked up from germline, CDR1 is WSHSY and CDR2 is SAAADI. The CDR3 covers 15 residues. The V end lost 2 bases, the J end lost 2 bases, and 10 bases lay between the germline ends. The CDR3 loop is CASSEGRKAYNEQFF. The CDR3 bases are TGCGCCAGCAGTGAGGGTCGGAAAGCCTACAATGAGCAGTTCTTC.

The chain joins TRBV12-3 or TRBV12-4 to TRBJ1-1, with D unclear. CDR3 size: 15 residues. V dropped 7 bases and J dropped 2 bases, with 17 bases sitting between them. The CDR3 sequence is CASNHLKNSNTEAFF. CDR3 bases: TGTGCCAGCAATCACCTTAAGAACTCTAACACTGAAGCTTTCTTT.

The V gene is TRBV7-9, the J gene TRBJ2-7; possible D gene TRBD1, 5 bases. The CDR3 runs 13 residues. Trimming took off 2 bases at V and 6 bases at J, with 11 bases between the two ends. Per the germline V gene, CDR1 is SEHNR and CDR2 is FQNEAQ (reference sequence). The CDR3 here is CASSLTGTVEQYF. CDR3 bases: TGTGCCAGCAGCTTAACAGGCACGGTCGAGCAGTACTTC.

The rearrangement uses TRBV12-3 or TRBV12-4 and TRBJ2-3; TRBD2 agrees at 10 bases. Trimming removed 0 bases from V and 5 bases from J; junction bases left unmatched: 11. The CDR3 runs to 18 residues. The CDR3 reads CASSLALEREGPVDTQYF. CDR3 coding DNA: TGTGCCAGCAGTTTAGCGCTCGAGCGGGAGGGCCCGGTAGATACGCAGTATTTT.